The 8 T cell receptor beta chains reported below all come from one sample, sequenced in a study of CD8+ T cells in alopecia areata. Following RNA extraction, reverse transcription yielded cDNA that acted as the sequencing template. Assay: immunoSEQ multiplex PCR; the TCRdb copy retains only in-frame clones and omits some. The sample contains around 140,000 clones, 45% to 60% of which appear only once. This sample's treatment: oral pan-JAK inhibitor, 5-10 mg twice daily. This specimen was CD8+ T cells sorted from blood, taken at week 4, from a patient treated with tofacitinib. Receptors originate from a human donor with alopecia areata.

The V call is TRBV6-5, the J call TRBJ2-7; D remains unclear. This CDR3 comprises 12 residues. Trimming took off 2 bases at V and 5 bases at J, with 7 bases between the two ends. Germline V gene lookup returns CDR1 MNHEY and CDR2 SVGAGI. The CDR3 loop reads CASSYAGDEQYF. The CDR3 bases are TGTGCCAGCAGTTACGCTGGGGACGAGCAGTACTTC.

This clone was counted a few times. V usage is TRBV5-1 and J usage is TRBJ2-3; 11 bases fit TRBD1. CDR1 is SGHRS and CDR2 is YFSETQ in the germline V gene. V shed 0 bases, J shed 4 bases, and the junction held 1 base outside the gene matches. This CDR3 has 15 residues. The CDR3 region is CASSLGTGGPDTQYF. CDR3 nucleotides: TGCGCCAGCAGCTTGGGGACAGGGGGCCCAGATACGCAGTATTTT. Full variable domain (rest looked up from reference TRBV5-1 and TRBJ2-3): KAGVTQTPRYLIKTRGQQVTLSCSPISGHRSVSWYQQTPGQGLQFLFEYFSETQRNKGNFPGRFSGRQFSNSRSEMNVSTLELGDSALYLCASSLGTGGPDTQYFGPGTRLTVL.

The chain joins TRBV23-1 to TRBJ2-7; D not resolved. TRBV23-1 is identified as an open reading frame with a role that is uncertain. V lost 7 bases to trimming and J lost 6 bases, with 10 bases between them. The length of the CDR3 is 11 residues. The DNA of the CDR3 is TGCGCCAGCAAGTCAGGCCCCGAGCAGTACTTC. Encoded protein: CASKSGPEQYF.

This clone has more than one count but fewer than ten. V usage is TRBV6-4 and J usage is TRBJ2-2, with 8 bases that match TRBD1. Germline CDR1 and CDR2: MRHNA and SNTAGT. The CDR3 runs 14 residues. With V trimmed by 2 bases and J by 4 bases, 0 bases remained unmatched. The DNA for the CDR3 is TGTGCCAGCAGTGACGGACAGGGCACCGGGGAGCTGTTTTTT. Encoded protein: CASSDGQGTGELFF.

This clone was picked up a small number of times. V gene TRBV7-3 combines with J gene TRBJ2-2, with 11 bases aligning to TRBD2. With V trimmed by 6 bases and J by 3 bases, 6 bases remained unmatched. Germline V CDR1 and CDR2: SGHTA, FQGTGA. CDR3 size: 16 residues. The CDR3 nucleotides are TGTGCCAGCAGTATTCGGACTAGCGGGTACACCGGGGAGCTGTTTTTT. Translation gives CASSIRTSGYTGELFF.

The chain carries TRBV9 and TRBJ2-1; unclear D gene. The CDR3 covers 13 residues. Germline values: CDR1 SGDLS, CDR2 YYNGEE. Trimming pared 0 bases from V and 2 bases from J, leaving 3 bases between. This CDR3 is CASSVDTYNEQFF. DNA of the CDR3: TGTGCCAGCAGCGTAGACACCTACAATGAGCAGTTCTTC.

This clone showed up many times. The V gene is TRBV7-9, the J gene TRBJ2-7; D uncertain. V lost 4 bases and J 9 bases, leaving 10 bases between the germline ends. This CDR3 is built from 11 residues. Germline CDR1 reads SEHNR; CDR2 reads FQNEAQ (reference sequence). The CDR3 here is CASSSDVGQYF. DNA for the CDR3: TGTGCCAGCAGCTCGGACGTCGGGCAGTACTTC.

This chain connects TRBV5-6 to TRBJ1-2, with unresolved D. CDR3 length equals 13 residues. The V end lost 6 bases, the J end lost 6 bases, and 15 bases lay between the germline ends. Germline V lookup: CDR1 SGHDT, CDR2 YYEEEE. CDR3 region: CASTLFRGDGYTF. For the CDR3, the DNA is TGTGCCAGCACCTTATTTCGGGGAGATGGCTACACCTTC.